These T cell receptor beta chains were read from a single sample in a study of graft-versus-host responses after intestinal transplantation. Their antigens remain unidentified. Sequenced by immunoSEQ multiplex PCR; TCRdb stores in-frame clones only, minus some. The table has under 95,000 clones, approximately 88% seen once. The specimen comprised unstimulated CD8+ T cells sorted from spleen or lymph node cells, sampled before intestinal transplant. The receptor set was obtained from a human donor who received an intestinal transplant. The CDR3 runs from the conserved cysteine through the conserved F or W. A D gene is named only where the DNA matches it firmly. Not every row has a clone size; where given, it reads once, few, many or a size class.

D gene: -; J gene: TRBJ2-5; V gene: TRBV4-2; clone size: -; CDR3 DNA: TGTGCCAGCAGCCAAGAGAGGTGGCAAGAGACCCAGTACTTC; CDR3 protein: CASSQERWQETQYF
D gene: -; J gene: TRBJ1-6; V gene: TRBV19; clone size: -; CDR3 DNA: TGTGCCAGTAGTATCGCCGCGGCGTCACCCCTCCACTTT; CDR3 protein: CASSIAAASPLHF
D gene: TRBD1; J gene: TRBJ1-2; V gene: TRBV11-2; clone size: -; CDR3 DNA: TGTGCCAGCAGCCTGGGACAGGGATATGGCTACACCTTC; CDR3 protein: CASSLGQGYGYTF
D gene: TRBD1; J gene: TRBJ1-1; V gene: TRBV6-6; clone size: -; CDR3 DNA: TGTGCCAGCAGTAGTACCGGGGGACAGGGGGCGGCTGAAGCTTTCTTT; CDR3 protein: CASSSTGGQGAAEAFF
D gene: -; J gene: TRBJ1-6; V gene: TRBV9; clone size: -; CDR3 DNA: TGTGCCAGCAGCGTAGATACGGGAGGAGGTTCACCCCTCCACTTT; CDR3 protein: CASSVDTGGGSPLHF
D gene: -; J gene: TRBJ2-1; V gene: TRBV27; clone size: once; CDR3 DNA: TGTGCCAGCAGTCCCCGTACAGGGGAGGCGGGCAATGAGCAGTTCTTC; CDR3 protein: CASSPRTGEAGNEQFF
D gene: -; J gene: TRBJ2-7; V gene: TRBV11-2; clone size: -; CDR3 DNA: TGTGCCAGCAGCGCTCCGGGGGGCCCTGGTTTCAGCTTC; CDR3 protein: CASSAPGGPGFSF
D gene: TRBD1; J gene: TRBJ2-5; V gene: TRBV7-9; clone size: -; CDR3 DNA: TGTGCCAGCAGCTCTGCCGGACAGGGAGCCCAAGAGACCCAGTACTTC; CDR3 protein: CASSSAGQGAQETQYF
D gene: -; J gene: TRBJ2-5; V gene: TRBV6-1; clone size: few; CDR3 DNA: TGTGCCAGCAGTGAAAACGGTGCCCAACGGGAGACCCAGTACTTC; CDR3 protein: CASSENGAQRETQYF
D gene: -; J gene: TRBJ1-2; V gene: TRBV10-2; clone size: -; CDR3 DNA: TGCGCCAGCAGGATTTCAGGGGTCGGCTACACCTTC; CDR3 protein: CASRISGVGYTF
D gene: TRBD1; J gene: TRBJ1-6; V gene: TRBV28; clone size: few; CDR3 DNA: TGTGCCAGCAGGGCCCGCAGACAGGGGGGCAATTCACCCCTCCACTTT; CDR3 protein: CASRARRQGGNSPLHF
D gene: -; J gene: TRBJ2-3; V gene: TRBV30; clone size: -; CDR3 DNA: TGTGCCTGGAGTGGGACTATTTGGACAGATACGCAGTATTTT; CDR3 protein: CAWSGTIWTDTQYF
D gene: -; J gene: TRBJ1-4; V gene: TRBV15; clone size: -; CDR3 DNA: TGTGCCACTACAGGGCCCAATGAAAAACTGTTTTTT; CDR3 protein: CATTGPNEKLFF
D gene: -; J gene: TRBJ1-1; V gene: TRBV9; clone size: few; CDR3 DNA: TGTGCCAGCAGCGTAGCAGGGAACACTGAAGCTTTCTTT; CDR3 protein: CASSVAGNTEAFF
D gene: -; J gene: TRBJ1-1; V gene: TRBV4-1; clone size: -; CDR3 DNA: TGCGCCAGCAGCCCTGTGGGAGGAGCTGAAGCTTTCTTT; CDR3 protein: CASSPVGGAEAFF
D gene: -; J gene: TRBJ2-7; V gene: TRBV7-2; clone size: many; CDR3 DNA: TGTGCCAGCAGCTTAGCCCGCGGCAGATCCTACGAGCAGTACTTC; CDR3 protein: CASSLARGRSYEQYF
D gene: TRBD1; J gene: TRBJ2-7; V gene: TRBV30; clone size: -; CDR3 DNA: TGTGCCTGGAGGGACCGGGACAGGGGGGCCGAGCAGTACTTC; CDR3 protein: CAWRDRDRGAEQYF
D gene: TRBD1; J gene: TRBJ1-5; V gene: TRBV4-1; clone size: few; CDR3 DNA: TGTGCCAGCAGCCAAGAAAAGGGACAGCTCAATCAGCCCCAGCATTTT; CDR3 protein: CASSQEKGQLNQPQHF
D gene: TRBD1; J gene: TRBJ1-2; V gene: TRBV13; clone size: -; CDR3 DNA: TGTGCCAGCAGCGTATCAGGGGGCTTGGTTGGCTACACCTTC; CDR3 protein: CASSVSGGLVGYTF
D gene: TRBD1; J gene: TRBJ2-7; V gene: TRBV6-6; clone size: -; CDR3 DNA: TGTGCCAGCAGTCCCTGGGACAGGGTTGACGAGCAGTACTTC; CDR3 protein: CASSPWDRVDEQYF
D gene: -; J gene: TRBJ1-2; V gene: TRBV29-1; clone size: -; CDR3 DNA: TGCAGCGTCGCGGCATGGGGGCCGAGGGGCTATGGCTACACCTTC; CDR3 protein: CSVAAWGPRGYGYTF
D gene: -; J gene: TRBJ2-5; V gene: TRBV15; clone size: once; CDR3 DNA: TGTGCCACCAGCAGAGATCCTGGTGAAGGAGGAGAGACCCAGTACTTC; CDR3 protein: CATSRDPGEGGETQYF
D gene: TRBD2; J gene: TRBJ2-3; V gene: TRBV7-9; clone size: -; CDR3 DNA: TGTGCCAGCAGACTAGCGGGAGGTCGGAAGTATTTT; CDR3 protein: CASRLAGGRKYF
D gene: TRBD1; J gene: TRBJ1-5; V gene: TRBV28; clone size: once; CDR3 DNA: TGTGCCAGCAGTTTTTTATTAGGACAGGGAGAAGATCAGCCCCAGCATTTT; CDR3 protein: CASSFLLGQGEDQPQHF
D gene: -; J gene: TRBJ1-3; V gene: TRBV2; clone size: -; CDR3 DNA: TGTGCCAGGGAAACCCACAGGGCCTCTGGAAACACCATATATTTT; CDR3 protein: CARETHRASGNTIYF
D gene: TRBD1; J gene: TRBJ1-5; V gene: TRBV27; clone size: -; CDR3 DNA: TGTGCCAGCAGTTCGGACAGGGGAAATCAGCCCCAGCATTTT; CDR3 protein: CASSSDRGNQPQHF
D gene: -; J gene: TRBJ1-2; V gene: TRBV6-5; clone size: -; CDR3 DNA: TGTGCCAGCACCAGGACACCGGTGGACTATTATGGCTACACCTTC; CDR3 protein: CASTRTPVDYYGYTF
D gene: -; J gene: TRBJ2-7; V gene: TRBV12-1; clone size: -; CDR3 DNA: TGTGCCAGCATTGAAGCCTCCTACGAGCAGTACTTC; CDR3 protein: CASIEASYEQYF
D gene: -; J gene: TRBJ1-2; V gene: TRBV5-4; clone size: -; CDR3 DNA: TGTGCCAGCAGCTTTTCTCAGGGGATTCGCTATGGCTACACCTTC; CDR3 protein: CASSFSQGIRYGYTF
D gene: TRBD1; J gene: TRBJ2-7; V gene: TRBV19; clone size: -; CDR3 DNA: TGTGCCAGTAGTGGACCGGACAGGGCCTACGAGCAGTACTTC; CDR3 protein: CASSGPDRAYEQYF
D gene: -; J gene: TRBJ2-7; V gene: TRBV29-1; clone size: -; CDR3 DNA: TGCAGCGTTGAAGTGGGAAGTAGCGCCAACCCCTACGAGCAGTACTTC; CDR3 protein: CSVEVGSSANPYEQYF
D gene: -; J gene: TRBJ1-1; V gene: TRBV9; clone size: -; CDR3 DNA: TGTGCCAGCAGCCGACTCTGGGTTCCGAACACTGAAGCTTTCTTT; CDR3 protein: CASSRLWVPNTEAFF
D gene: -; J gene: TRBJ2-5; V gene: TRBV13; clone size: -; CDR3 DNA: TGTGCCAGCAGCTTCATCGGGGGTGGAGAGACCCAGTACTTC; CDR3 protein: CASSFIGGGETQYF
D gene: -; J gene: TRBJ2-4; V gene: TRBV15; clone size: -; CDR3 DNA: TGTGCCACCAGCAGAGATCTTTCGGAGCTCCGAAACATTCAGTACTTC; CDR3 protein: CATSRDLSELRNIQYF
D gene: -; J gene: TRBJ2-7; V gene: TRBV28; clone size: once; CDR3 DNA: TGTGCCTACGGAGGGGCGGGCTCCTACGAGCAGTACTTC; CDR3 protein: CAYGGAGSYEQYF
D gene: TRBD1; J gene: TRBJ1-2; V gene: TRBV27; clone size: -; CDR3 DNA: TGTGCCAGCAGCGCAGGGGGCACCTATGGCTACACCTTC; CDR3 protein: CASSAGGTYGYTF
D gene: TRBD1; J gene: TRBJ2-1; V gene: TRBV6-1; clone size: -; CDR3 DNA: TGTGCCAGCAGAACCCGACAGGGTGGGAATGAGCAGTTCTTC; CDR3 protein: CASRTRQGGNEQFF
D gene: -; J gene: TRBJ2-5; V gene: TRBV5-1; clone size: -; CDR3 DNA: TGCGCCAGCAGCTATGGACAGCAAGAGACCCAGTACTTC; CDR3 protein: CASSYGQQETQYF
D gene: -; J gene: TRBJ2-7; V gene: TRBV4-1; clone size: few; CDR3 DNA: TGCGCCAGCAGCCAAGAGTTCCGGGTCCAATACGAGCAGTACTTC; CDR3 protein: CASSQEFRVQYEQYF
D gene: -; J gene: TRBJ2-7; V gene: TRBV28; clone size: -; CDR3 DNA: TGTGCCAGCAGTCACAATTACGAGCAGTACTTC; CDR3 protein: CASSHNYEQYF
D gene: TRBD2; J gene: TRBJ2-5; V gene: TRBV10-2; clone size: -; CDR3 DNA: TGCGCCAGCAGACCTTCCAGCGGGGGGGCGCGGGAGACCCAGTACTTC; CDR3 protein: CASRPSSGGARETQYF
D gene: -; J gene: TRBJ1-5; V gene: TRBV19; clone size: -; CDR3 DNA: TGTGCCAGTAGTATCTGGGGGGGAGCTCAGCCCCAGCATTTT; CDR3 protein: CASSIWGGAQPQHF
D gene: TRBD2; J gene: TRBJ2-7; V gene: TRBV4-2; clone size: few; CDR3 DNA: TGTGCCAGCAGCCCCGGTGTAGCGGGGGGGCCACACGAGCAGTACTTC; CDR3 protein: CASSPGVAGGPHEQYF
D gene: TRBD1; J gene: TRBJ2-2; V gene: TRBV2; clone size: once; CDR3 DNA: TGTGCCAGCAGGGGGGACAGGGAGACCGGGGAGCTGTTTTTT; CDR3 protein: CASRGDRETGELFF
D gene: TRBD2; J gene: TRBJ2-5; V gene: TRBV15; clone size: -; CDR3 DNA: TGTGCCACCAGCCTTTCGACTAGCAGCCAAGAGACCCAGTACTTC; CDR3 protein: CATSLSTSSQETQYF
D gene: TRBD1; J gene: TRBJ1-1; V gene: TRBV2; clone size: -; CDR3 DNA: TGTGCCAGCAGTCGTACAGGGGCCAACACTGAAGCTTTCTTT; CDR3 protein: CASSRTGANTEAFF
D gene: -; J gene: TRBJ1-1; V gene: TRBV7-3; clone size: once; CDR3 DNA: TGTGCCAGCAGCTTATTGGGGCGGGGAACTGAAGCTTTCTTT; CDR3 protein: CASSLLGRGTEAFF
D gene: TRBD2; J gene: TRBJ2-5; V gene: TRBV10-3; clone size: -; CDR3 DNA: TGTGCCATCAGTGTTCAACAGGGACTAGCGGGTGTACCAGAGACCCAGTACTTC; CDR3 protein: CAISVQQGLAGVPETQYF
D gene: TRBD1; J gene: TRBJ2-7; V gene: TRBV27; clone size: -; CDR3 DNA: TGTGCCAGCAGTTTCACAGGGGGCTCCTACGAGCAGTACTTC; CDR3 protein: CASSFTGGSYEQYF
D gene: TRBD2; J gene: TRBJ2-7; V gene: TRBV7-9; clone size: -; CDR3 DNA: TGTGCCAGCAGCTGGACTAGCGGGGATCTGTACGAGCAGTACTTC; CDR3 protein: CASSWTSGDLYEQYF